These 20 T cell receptor beta chains came from one sample sequenced in a study of identical twins. TCRdb redid the calling of the 5' RACE reads with MiXCR, one entry per CDR3 protein. The table lists hundreds of thousands of distinct CDR3 sequences, about 12% of them singletons. The same data also contributed to another study, on yellow fever vaccine responses in identical twins.

Sequenced input: PBMCs. These receptors all stem from a woman younger than 35 in good health.

This clonotype has only a few counts. This chain uses TRBV20-1 with TRBJ1-6; TRBD1 agrees at 7 bases. Germline V gives CDR1 DFQATT, CDR2 SNEGSKA (reference sequence). CDR3 size: 16 residues. V lost 3 bases, J lost 4 bases, and 9 bases stayed unmatched. CDR3 amino acids: CSARGQGVDYNSPLHF. The CDR3 DNA reads TGCAGTGCTAGGGGGCAGGGGGTTGATTATAATTCACCCCTCCACTTT.

This clonotype appeared a few times. This sequence joins TRBV6-1 and TRBJ1-1; D not resolved. Germline loops: CDR1 MNHNS, CDR2 SASEGT. Trimming cost V 4 bases and J 1 base, with 7 bases left between them. The CDR3 runs 13 residues. The chain's CDR3 is CASSAQWNTEAFF. CDR3 coding DNA: TGTGCCAGCAGTGCCCAGTGGAACACTGAAGCTTTCTTT.

This clonotype has ten or more counts. The chain uses TRBV29-1 and TRBJ2-1; 7 bases map to TRBD2. Germline lookup yields CDR1 SQVTM and CDR2 ANQGSEA. J gave up 5 bases and V 6 bases, and 7 bases lay outside the gene matches. The CDR3 length is 13 residues. CDR3 sequence (DNA): TGCAGCGTCGAGCGGGGCCTAAACAATGAGCAGTTCTTC. Translated, it gives CSVERGLNNEQFF.

This sequence joins TRBV5-1 and TRBJ2-7, with D perhaps TRBD1 (6 bases). Trimming shortened V by 4 bases and J by 3 bases, and 14 bases separated the two germline ends. Per the germline V gene, CDR1 is SGHRS and CDR2 is YFSETQ. CDR3 length: 14 amino acids. In DNA, the CDR3 is TGCGCCAGCAGCGCTACAGGGAACAACTACGAGCAGTACTTC. It encodes CASSATGNNYEQYF. Using reference TRBV5-1 and TRBJ2-7 for the parts outside the CDR3, the full variable domain is KAGVTQTPRYLIKTRGQQVTLSCSPISGHRSVSWYQQTPGQGLQFLFEYFSETQRNKGNFPGRFSGRQFSNSRSEMNVSTLELGDSALYLCASSATGNNYEQYFGPGTRLTVT.

This clonotype was recorded a few times. The chain combines TRBV20-1 with TRBJ1-1; the match to TRBD1 covers 7 bases. This CDR3 is built from 12 residues. The germline V gene encodes CDR1 DFQATT and CDR2 SNEGSKA (reference sequence). J was trimmed by 9 bases and V by 6 bases; bases with no gene match: 10. CDR3 DNA sequence: TGCAGTGCCTCAATACGGGACAGTAAAGCTTTCTTT. Amino acid sequence: CSASIRDSKAFF.

This clonotype turned up a few times. CDR3 region: CASSLAGETLVGYTF. The CDR3 nucleotides are TGTGCCAGCAGCTTGGCGGGGGAGACTTTGGTTGGCTACACCTTC. This rearrangement joins TRBV5-5 to TRBJ1-2, with D possibly matching TRBD1 (5 bases). This CDR3 has 15 amino acids. Germline V gene data show CDR1 as SGHKS and CDR2 as YYEKEE (reference sequence). Trimming shortened V by 0 bases and J by 7 bases, and 16 bases separated the two germline ends.

This clonotype was counted a few times. This rearrangement joins TRBV6-5 to TRBJ2-7; 14 nucleotides agree with TRBD2. V gave up 3 bases and J gave up 1 base; unmatched junction bases: 5. Looked up from germline, CDR1 is MNHEY and CDR2 is SVGAGI. This CDR3 spans 17 amino acids. CDR3 residues: CASSYLGTSGSSYEQYF. The DNA for the CDR3 is TGTGCCAGCAGTTATCTTGGGACTAGCGGGAGTTCCTACGAGCAGTACTTC.

Turning to this clonotype: This CDR3 is missing its conserved last phenylalanine or tryptophan, likely due to a read error. This sequence joins TRBV20-1 and TRBJ1-3; D gene uncertain. Germline V CDR1 and CDR2: DFQATT, SNEGSKA (reference sequence). Trimming removed 6 bases from V and 0 bases from J, with 12 bases in between. The CDR3 spans 14 residues. CDR3 in amino acids: CSAPGRNSGNTIYC. The DNA of the CDR3 is TGCAGTGCCCCCGGGAGAAACTCTGGAAACACCATATATTGT.

This sequence joins TRBV27 and TRBJ1-2; D not certain. Germline CDR1 MNHEY, CDR2 SMNVEV (reference sequence). This CDR3 is built from 14 residues. Trimming took off 8 bases at V and 3 bases at J, with 16 bases between the two ends. CDR3 protein: CASSSRSRDYGYTF. For the CDR3, the DNA is TGTGCCAGCTCCTCTAGGTCTAGGGACTATGGCTACACCTTC.

The chain uses TRBV10-3 and TRBJ2-7; TRBD2 agrees at 7 bases. Germline CDR1 is ENHRY and CDR2 is SYGVKD. V lost 4 bases to trimming and J lost 3 bases; unmatched junction nucleotides: 0. The CDR3 loop spans 12 amino acids. CDR3 sequence (DNA): TGTGCCATCAGTGGGACTAGCTACGAGCAGTACGTC. Translation: CAISGTSYEQYV.

The genes are TRBV7-9 and TRBJ2-1, with D possibly TRBD1 on 6 matching bases. V lost 3 bases and J 6 bases, leaving 12 bases between the germline ends. This CDR3 spans 14 amino acids. Germline V lookup: CDR1 SEHNR, CDR2 FQNEAQ (reference sequence). The CDR3: CASSLGTTSNEQFF. DNA for the CDR3: TGTGCCAGCAGCTTGGGGACAACTAGCAATGAGCAGTTCTTC.

This chain connects TRBV20-1 to TRBJ2-3, with a weak D call TRBD2 (6 bases). The ends were cut back, 6 bases at V and 3 bases at J, with 19 bases in the middle. The CDR3 loop spans 15 amino acids. Looked up from germline, CDR1 is DFQATT and CDR2 is SNEGSKA (reference sequence). CDR3 bases: TGCAGTGCGACCTCGGGGGACCAAGGGACAGATACGCAGTATTTT. It yields the protein CSATSGDQGTDTQYF.

This chain joins TRBV29-1 and TRBJ1-1, with D maybe TRBD1 (6 bases). The germline V gene has CDR1 SQVTM and CDR2 ANQGSEA. The CDR3 loop spans 14 amino acids. The V gene lost 2 bases and the J gene lost 0 bases, with 10 bases spanning the gap. The CDR3 protein is CSVERTGLNTEAFF. Here the CDR3 DNA reads TGCAGCGTTGAACGAACAGGGCTGAACACTGAAGCTTTCTTT.

This clonotype has at least ten counts. The chain uses TRBV6-1 and TRBJ2-2, with D unresolved. The CDR3 is 15 residues long. Germline V gives CDR1 MNHNS, CDR2 SASEGT. Trimming took off 7 bases at V and 7 bases at J, with 19 bases between the two ends. The CDR3 DNA is TGTGCCAGCATATTCCTCAGAGATGGGGACGGGGAGCTGTTTTTT. Amino acids: CASIFLRDGDGELFF.

This clonotype turned up a few times. The chain has TRBV6-5 and TRBJ2-1; 9 nucleotides line up with TRBD2. The V segment lost 0 bases and the J segment 8 bases; nucleotides outside the gene matches: 5. Germline-derived CDR1 and CDR2 are MNHEY and SVGAGI. The CDR3 sequence is 15 residues long. DNA of the CDR3: TGTGCCAGCAGTTACTCGCGGGGGGGCCGTCATGAGCAGTTCTTC. This codes for CASSYSRGGRHEQFF.

The chain joins TRBV7-3 to TRBJ2-2; TRBD1 matches at 8 bases. The germline CDR1 and CDR2 sequences are SGHTA and FQGTGA. Trimming removed 4 bases from V and 5 bases from J; junction bases left unmatched: 9. This CDR3 contains 16 residues. CDR3 coding DNA: TGTGCCAGCAGCTCTCTCAACAGGGGGGCGACCGGGGAGCTGTTTTTT. The encoded protein is CASSSLNRGATGELFF.

V gene TRBV7-8 combines with J gene TRBJ2-7, with D perhaps matching TRBD2 (5 bases). The CDR3 consists of 14 residues. V was pared by 4 bases and J by 3 bases, with 13 bases between. Germline values: CDR1 SGHVS, CDR2 FQNEAQ. CDR3 DNA: TGTGCCAGCAGCTCCCCGGCTAGCCTCTACGAGCAGTACTTC. It is translated as CASSSPASLYEQYF.

The J gene is TRBJ2-3, the V gene TRBV29-1, with 8 bases matching TRBD2. There are 12 residues in the CDR3. Germline V gives CDR1 SQVTM, CDR2 ANQGSEA. V shed 2 bases, J shed 12 bases, and the junction held 7 bases outside the gene matches. CDR3 nucleotides: TGCAGCGTTGAAATTAGGAGCGGGAGTCAGTATTTT. It codes for CSVEIRSGSQYF.

The chain couples TRBV20-1 to TRBJ2-3; maybe TRBD2 (5 bases). This CDR3 comprises 15 residues. The V end was cut by 2 bases, the J end by 3 bases, with 15 bases between. Germline V CDR1 and CDR2: DFQATT, SNEGSKA (reference sequence). This CDR3 is CSARSLGGLTDTQYF. The CDR3 nucleotides read TGCAGTGCTAGATCCCTAGGCGGGTTGACAGATACGCAGTATTTT.

The gene calls are TRBV12-3 or TRBV12-4 and TRBJ1-3, with D hard to call. V dropped 3 bases and J dropped 4 bases, with 16 bases sitting between them. The CDR3 is made up of 16 amino acids. CDR3 in amino acids: CASSFRVTSYGNTIYF. CDR3 DNA: TGTGCCAGCAGTTTCCGGGTAACTTCTTACGGAAACACCATATATTTT.